The 16 T cell receptor beta chains reported below all come from one sample, sequenced in a study of blood T cell repertoires in COVID-19. Libraries were prepared by immunoSEQ multiplex PCR; TCRdb keeps only in-frame clonotypes and omits some of them. The sample contains around 70,000 clones, around 90% of which appear only once. Sequences were obtained from peripheral blood. The receptors originated from a human donor in a cohort sampled during active COVID-19.

The chain is built from TRBV3-1 (or the pseudogene TRBV3-2) and TRBJ2-3; 10 bases are shared with TRBD2. Germline V lookup: CDR1 LGHDT, CDR2 YNNKEL (reference sequence). CDR3 size: 15 residues. Unmatched junction bases numbered 12, after V lost 10 bases and J lost 5 bases. CDR3: CATLSAGGPGDTQYF. The DNA for the CDR3 is TGTGCCACCCTTTCAGCGGGGGGGCCGGGAGATACGCAGTATTTT.

This sequence joins TRBV6-6 and TRBJ2-2; TRBD1 aligns across 10 bases. Looked up from germline, CDR1 is MNHNY and CDR2 is SVGAGI (reference sequence). V gave up 7 bases and J gave up 3 bases; unmatched junction bases: 5. The length of the CDR3 is 15 residues. CDR3: CASIGTGAYTGELFF. The CDR3 DNA follows: TGTGCCAGCATAGGGACAGGGGCGTACACCGGGGAGCTGTTTTTT.

The chain carries TRBV19 and TRBJ2-3; a possible D gene is TRBD2 (7 bases). Germline V gives CDR1 LNHDA, CDR2 SQIVND (reference sequence). The germline V and J ends were trimmed by 7 bases and 2 bases, with 10 bases remaining between them. CDR3 length: 13 residues. Here the CDR3 DNA reads TGTGCCAGTATTGCGGGGGCCACAGATACGCAGTATTTT. It codes for CASIAGATDTQYF.

The chain recombines TRBV5-4 with TRBJ1-4; D might be TRBD1 (5 bases). CDR3 length: 15 amino acids. Germline CDR1 reads SGHNT; CDR2 reads YYREEE (reference sequence). Trimming left V 1 base short and J 8 bases short, with 15 bases between. The CDR3 DNA sequence: TGTGCCAGCAGCTTGACATCAGGGTCGGAAGAAAAACTGTTTTTT. Its protein product is CASSLTSGSEEKLFF.

The V gene is TRBV14, the J gene TRBJ1-2; 7 bases fit TRBD1. The length of the CDR3 is 16 residues. Germline values: CDR1 SGHDN, CDR2 FVKESK. J gave up 6 bases and V 0 bases, and 10 bases lay outside the gene matches. CDR3 nucleotides: TGTGCCAGCAGCCAAGATGGGGGCAGGGGGGTGGATGGCTACACCTTC. Translated, it gives CASSQDGGRGVDGYTF.

The sample holds a few counts of this clone. This chain links TRBV2 with TRBJ2-7; the D gene is possibly TRBD1 (5 bases). V gave up 10 bases and J gave up 1 base, with 17 bases separating them. CDR3 length equals 14 residues. CDR1 is SNHLY, CDR2 FYNNEI, per germline. CDR3 sequence: CATIQGRESYEQYF. CDR3 nucleotide sequence: TGTGCCACCATCCAGGGAAGAGAATCCTACGAGCAGTACTTC. Supplemented by reference TRBV2 and TRBJ2-7, the full variable domain reads EPEVTQTPSHQVTQMGQEVILRCVPISNHLYFYWYRQILGQKVEFLVSFYNNEISEKSEIFDDQFSVERPDGSNFTLKIRSTKLEDSAMYFCATIQGRESYEQYFGPGTRLTVT.

This chain links TRBV2 with TRBJ2-3; the match to TRBD2 covers 11 bases. V shed 6 bases, J shed 2 bases, and the junction held 7 bases outside the gene matches. Germline V CDR1 and CDR2: SNHLY, FYNNEI. The CDR3 has 16 amino acids. CDR3 region: CASSEGLAVFTDTQYF. CDR3 coding DNA: TGTGCCAGCAGCGAGGGACTAGCGGTATTCACAGATACGCAGTATTTT.

The chain is built from TRBV5-4 and TRBJ1-4; TRBD1 matches at 9 bases. The CDR3 is 15 residues long. J was trimmed by 8 bases and V by 0 bases; bases with no gene match: 5. CDR1 and CDR2 (germline): SGHNT, YYREEE (reference sequence). The CDR3 nucleotides are TGTGCCAGCAGCTTGGTGGGACAGGGCCCCGAAAAACTGTTTTTT. Translating gives CASSLVGQGPEKLFF.

The V and J genes are TRBV7-2 and TRBJ2-1; 10 bases fit TRBD2. The CDR3 is 16 residues long. Germline V gives CDR1 SGHTA, CDR2 FQGNSA. The V gene end was trimmed by 6 bases and the J gene end by 0 bases; junction bases not matched to a gene: 5. Here the CDR3 reads CASRLAGRGSYNEQFF. CDR3 bases: TGTGCCAGCAGACTAGCGGGGCGGGGCTCCTACAATGAGCAGTTCTTC.

V usage is TRBV19 and J usage is TRBJ2-3; TRBD1 agrees at 8 bases. Germline CDR1 is LNHDA and CDR2 is SQIVND (reference sequence). Trimming cost V 4 bases and J 1 base; bases outside gene matches: 7. The CDR3 contains 16 residues. CDR3 in amino acids: CASSNRQGQGTDTQYF. In nucleotides, the CDR3 is TGTGCCAGTAGTAACCGACAGGGGCAGGGCACAGATACGCAGTATTTT. The complete variable domain, with remaining parts taken from reference TRBV19 and TRBJ2-3, reads DGGITQSPKYLFRKEGQNVTLSCEQNLNHDAMYWYRQDPGQGLRLIYYSQIVNDFQKGDIAEGYSVSREKKESFPLTVTSAQKNPTAFYLCASSNRQGQGTDTQYFGPGTRLTVL.

The chain has TRBV6-5 and TRBJ1-2, with 9 bases matching TRBD1. The V segment lost 7 bases and the J segment 8 bases; nucleotides outside the gene matches: 8. The CDR3 totals 13 residues. Germline-derived CDR1 and CDR2 are MNHEY and SVGAGI. The CDR3 bases are TGTGCCAGCATCCCGGACAGGGGAGCCGGCTACACCTTC. As protein: CASIPDRGAGYTF.

The chain joins TRBV2 to TRBJ1-1; D might be TRBD1 (6 bases). Trimming pared 5 bases from V and 5 bases from J, leaving 12 bases between. From germline, CDR1 is SNHLY and CDR2 FYNNEI. The CDR3 spans 13 residues. The CDR3 spells CASSYTGRTEAFF. CDR3 nucleotides: TGTGCCAGCAGTTACACAGGGAGAACTGAAGCTTTCTTT. Combining the CDR3 with reference TRBV2 and TRBJ1-1 gives the whole variable domain EPEVTQTPSHQVTQMGQEVILRCVPISNHLYFYWYRQILGQKVEFLVSFYNNEISEKSEIFDDQFSVERPDGSNFTLKIRSTKLEDSAMYFCASSYTGRTEAFFGQGTRLTVV.

The rearrangement uses TRBV5-1 and TRBJ2-5; 8 positions match TRBD1. The CDR3 runs 14 residues. Trimming cost V 3 bases and J 5 bases; bases outside gene matches: 6. Looked up from germline, CDR1 is SGHRS and CDR2 is YFSETQ. The CDR3 protein is CASSSRGRRETQYF. The DNA for the CDR3 is TGCGCCAGCAGCTCCAGGGGGCGCAGGGAGACCCAGTACTTC.

The chain links TRBV3-1 (or the pseudogene TRBV3-2) to TRBJ2-5, with D unclear. In germline, CDR1 is LGHDT, CDR2 YNNKEL (reference sequence). V was shortened by 0 bases and J by 1 base, with 24 bases between the two germline ends. This CDR3 spans 20 amino acids. CDR3 nucleotides: TGTGCCAGCAGCCAAGACCGGTGGCAAGCTGTCGAGGAAATCCAAGAGACCCAGTACTTC. Translation: CASSQDRWQAVEEIQETQYF.

The genes are TRBV7-2 and TRBJ2-5; D uncertain. The V and J ends lost 6 bases and 4 bases respectively, with 12 bases between them. The length of the CDR3 is 13 residues. CDR1 is SGHTA and CDR2 is FQGNSA in the germline V gene. This CDR3 is CASRPGLVETQYF. In nucleotides, the CDR3 is TGTGCCAGCAGACCCGGGTTGGTAGAGACCCAGTACTTC.

The V call is TRBV18, the J call TRBJ1-2, with D possibly being TRBD1 (5 bases). CDR1 and CDR2 from the germline V gene are KGHSH and LQKENI. The CDR3 covers 15 residues. Trimming took 5 bases from V and 0 from J, leaving 13 bases between them. The CDR3: CASSLETDPNYGYTF. For the CDR3, the DNA is TGTGCCAGCTCATTGGAGACAGACCCTAACTATGGCTACACCTTC. Using reference TRBV18 and TRBJ1-2 for the parts outside the CDR3, the full variable domain is NAGVMQNPRHLVRRRGQEARLRCSPMKGHSHVYWYRQLPEEGLKFMVYLQKENIIDESGMPKERFSAEFPKEGPSILRIQQVVRGDSAAYFCASSLETDPNYGYTFGSGTRLTVV.